This is a list of T cell receptor beta chains from one sample in a study of T cells in placental villitis. Profiled with immunoSEQ multiplex PCR; TCRdb holds only in-frame clones, not every one. The sample includes under 4,000 clones, about 79% seen only once; the top ten take under 20%. The material sequenced was placental tissue containing maternal and fetal cells. The receptors were sampled from a human patient with infectious villitis; the placental T cells may come from both mother and fetus. Each CDR3 is given with its conserved first and last residue. A D gene is named only where the DNA matches it firmly. The size entry is marked missing in some rows and otherwise reads once, few, many or a size class.

V gene	D gene	J gene	clone size	CDR3 DNA	CDR3 protein
TRBV30	TRBD2	TRBJ2-1	.	TGTGCCTGGATGTCTAGCGGGGGGTACTCCTACAATGAGCAGTTCTTC	CAWMSSGGYSYNEQFF
TRBV19	.	TRBJ1-1	.	TGTGCCAGTAGTCCCAGGAGCTTCTCAATGAACACTGAAGCTTTCTTT	CASSPRSFSMNTEAFF
TRBV7-9	.	TRBJ1-1	.	TGTGCCAGCAGCGATCTTCTTCAACGCGCTGAAGCTTTCTTT	CASSDLLQRAEAFF
TRBV5-5	TRBD1	TRBJ1-5	once	TGTGCCAGCAGCTTGGGACAGGGGAGAAATCAGCCCCAGCATTTT	CASSLGQGRNQPQHF
TRBV4-3	TRBD2	TRBJ2-1	.	TGCGCCAGCAGCCATATACGCCCCTACGGCGGGGGGAATGAGCAGTTCTTC	CASSHIRPYGGGNEQFF
TRBV6-5	.	TRBJ1-2	.	TGTGCCAGCAGTTCCCCTGGGAGAACCTATGGCTACACCTTC	CASSSPGRTYGYTF
TRBV9	.	TRBJ1-2	.	TGTGCCAGCAGAAAGGGTTCCGGTGGCTACACCTTC	CASRKGSGGYTF
TRBV2	TRBD1	TRBJ2-3	.	TGTGCCAGCAGCCCCGGGACAGGGTCCACAGATACGCAGTATTTT	CASSPGTGSTDTQYF
TRBV4-1	TRBD1	TRBJ1-5	.	TGCGCCAGCAGCTACAGGGGAGGAAATCAGCCCCAGCATTTT	CASSYRGGNQPQHF
TRBV2	.	TRBJ1-2	.	TGTGCGTCCCGGGAGGGCTACACCTTC	CASREGYTF
TRBV21-1	.	TRBJ2-4	.	TGTGCCAGCGAGGGGGAAATCTTAGCCAAAAACATTCAGTACTTC	CASEGEILAKNIQYF
TRBV7-2	TRBD2	TRBJ2-1	.	TGTGCCAGCAGCTTATTTCGCGGGGGGATAAATGAGCAGTTCTTC	CASSLFRGGINEQFF